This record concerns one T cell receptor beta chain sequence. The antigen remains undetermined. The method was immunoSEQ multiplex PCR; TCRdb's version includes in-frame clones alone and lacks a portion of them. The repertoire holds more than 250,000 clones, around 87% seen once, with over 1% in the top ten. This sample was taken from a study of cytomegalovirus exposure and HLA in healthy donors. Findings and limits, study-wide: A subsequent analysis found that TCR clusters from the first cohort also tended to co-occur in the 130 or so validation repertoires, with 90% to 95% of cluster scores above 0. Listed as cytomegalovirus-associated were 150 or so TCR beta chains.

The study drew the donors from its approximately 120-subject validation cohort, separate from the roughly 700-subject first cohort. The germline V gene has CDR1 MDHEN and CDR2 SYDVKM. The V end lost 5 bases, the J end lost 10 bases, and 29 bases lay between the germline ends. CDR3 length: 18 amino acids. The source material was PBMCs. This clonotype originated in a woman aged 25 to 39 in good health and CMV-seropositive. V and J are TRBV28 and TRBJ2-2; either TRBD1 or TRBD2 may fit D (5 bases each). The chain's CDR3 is CASSRPPGAGAGAVELFF. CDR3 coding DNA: TGTGCCAGCAGTCGGCCTCCCGGGGCCGGTGCCGGGGCGGTGGAGCTGTTTTTT. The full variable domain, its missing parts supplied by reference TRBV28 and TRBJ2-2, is DVKVTQSSRYLVKRTGEKVFLECVQDMDHENMFWYRQDPGLGLRLIYFSYDVKMKEKGDIPEGYSVSREKKERFSLILESASTNQTSMYLCASSRPPGAGAGAVELFFGEGSRLTVL.